These 20 T cell receptor beta chains came from one sample sequenced in a study of T cells in narcolepsy. TCRdb's copy holds only in-frame clones and misses some; the assay was immunoSEQ multiplex PCR. Of more than 30,000 clones listed, under 85% were seen once; the top ten hold less than 3%. The sample was CD45RA- memory CD4+ T cells from PBMCs. Receptors were obtained from a human donor with narcolepsy.

The chain uses TRBV6-5 and TRBJ1-6; 8 nucleotides line up with TRBD1. This CDR3 region has 14 residues. With 5 bases clipped from V and 10 bases from J, the junction kept 7 bases outside the gene matches. Germline CDR1 and CDR2: MNHEY and SVGAGI. The CDR3 is CASSGTGGGSPLHF. CDR3 in DNA: TGTGCCAGCAGTGGAACAGGGGGAGGATCACCCCTCCACTTT.

V gene TRBV9 combines with J gene TRBJ2-5, with 12 bases fitting TRBD2. Trimming took 0 bases from V and 3 from J; bases not matched to a gene: 6. CDR1 is SGDLS and CDR2 is YYNGEE in the germline V gene. CDR3 length equals 17 residues. CDR3 DNA sequence: TGTGCCAGCAGCGTAGGCCGGACTAGCGGGGCTGAAGAGACCCAGTACTTC. Translation gives CASSVGRTSGAEETQYF.

The chain links TRBV7-8 to TRBJ2-5, with unresolved D. TRBJ2-7 explains the end of the DNA better; the J call may be wrong. This CDR3 is built from 11 residues. The germline V gene encodes CDR1 SGHVS and CDR2 FQNEAQ. The CDR3 DNA follows: TGTGCCAGCAGCGGGACCTACGAGCAGTACTTC. Its protein product is CASSGTYEQYF.

The CDR3 bases are TGTGCCACCAGCAGTGGACAGCCTCTTAGCTATGGCTACACCTTC. It translates to CATSSGQPLSYGYTF. This chain joins TRBV15 and TRBJ1-2; tentatively, D is TRBD1 (6 bases). Per germline, CDR1 LNHNV and CDR2 YYDKDF (reference sequence). Trimming cost V 3 bases and J 4 bases, with 15 bases left between them. The CDR3 runs to 15 residues.

This clone was recorded once. This chain links TRBV11-2 with TRBJ1-1; D possibly corresponds to TRBD1 (5 bases). Germline loops: CDR1 SGHAT, CDR2 FQNNGV. V was clipped by 5 bases and J by 7 bases, with 17 bases between them. This CDR3 is 14 amino acids long. The CDR3 here is CASSLRSGRNEAFF. CDR3 nucleotide sequence: TGTGCCAGCAGCCTACGTTCGGGACGTAATGAAGCTTTCTTT. The whole variable domain, remainder taken from reference TRBV11-2 and TRBJ1-1, is EAGVAQSPRYKIIEKRQSVAFWCNPISGHATLYWYQQILGQGPKLLIQFQNNGVVDDSQLPKDRFSAERLKGVDSTLKIQPAKLEDSAVYLCASSLRSGRNEAFFGQGTRLTVV.

The V and J genes are TRBV11-2 and TRBJ2-3, with D uncertain. Trimming pared 1 base from V and 4 bases from J, leaving 9 bases between. The CDR3 is made up of 14 amino acids. Germline lookup yields CDR1 SGHAT and CDR2 FQNNGV. The CDR3 loop is CASSLVRLADTQYF. The CDR3 coding sequence is TGTGCCAGCAGCTTAGTTCGGCTTGCAGATACGCAGTATTTT. Filled out from reference TRBV11-2 and TRBJ2-3, the complete variable domain reads EAGVAQSPRYKIIEKRQSVAFWCNPISGHATLYWYQQILGQGPKLLIQFQNNGVVDDSQLPKDRFSAERLKGVDSTLKIQPAKLEDSAVYLCASSLVRLADTQYFGPGTRLTVL.

As regards this clone: At one end, the junction sequence differs from germline, possibly due to a read error. Other DNA sequences from this sample encode an identical CDR3 as well. V gene TRBV7-9 combines with J gene TRBJ1-2, with 7 positions matching TRBD1. Looked up from germline, CDR1 is SEHNR and CDR2 is FQNEAQ (reference sequence). The CDR3 consists of 15 residues. The DNA of the CDR3 is TGTGCCAGCAGCTTGGCGAGACAGGGAGACTATGGCTATACCTTC. It yields the protein CASSLARQGDYGYTF.

This clone appeared a few times. This may stem from a read error, because a much larger clone lies one nucleotide away. This sample also contains other DNA sequences that code for the same CDR3. The chain is built from TRBV6-4 and TRBJ1-1, with 7 bases that match TRBD1. The germline V gene has CDR1 MRHNA and CDR2 SNTAGT. Trimming took 6 bases from V and 3 from J; bases not matched to a gene: 7. This CDR3 contains 14 residues. CDR3 DNA sequence: TGTGCCAGCAGGGGGCAGGGGGGGGACACTGAAGCTTTCTTT. It codes for CASRGQGGDTEAFF.

This clone was recorded a few times. The rearrangement joins TRBV5-1 to TRBJ2-3, with 8 nucleotides matching TRBD2. V dropped 7 bases and J dropped 2; count of bases not matched to a gene: 12. The CDR3 extends over 16 amino acids. Germline CDR1 SGHRS, CDR2 YFSETQ. This chain's CDR3 is CASAPGGGGDTDTQYF. The CDR3, as DNA: TGCGCCAGCGCTCCCGGGGGGGGCGGAGACACAGATACGCAGTATTTT.

The J gene is TRBJ2-7, the V gene TRBV12-5; D might be TRBD2 (5 bases). With 0 bases removed from V and 7 bases from J, the gap between germline ends came to 13 bases. Germline CDR1 reads LGHNT; CDR2 reads FRNRAP. The CDR3 runs to 14 residues. The CDR3 spells CASGLVDTRGEQYF. Written as DNA, the CDR3 is TGTGCTAGTGGTTTGGTAGACACCCGGGGAGAGCAGTACTTC.

V usage is TRBV6-5 and J usage is TRBJ2-7, with 12 bases fitting TRBD1. J was trimmed by 11 bases and V by 6 bases; bases with no gene match: 11. CDR3 length: 14 amino acids. Looked up from germline, CDR1 is MNHEY and CDR2 is SVGAGI. The CDR3: CASSPTGTGGREYF. In DNA form, the CDR3 reads TGTGCCAGCAGCCCGACCGGGACAGGGGGCCGGGAGTACTTC.

The chain carries TRBV7-9 and TRBJ2-7; a weak D match, TRBD1 (6 bases). The CDR3 has 18 residues. Germline CDR1 SEHNR, CDR2 FQNEAQ (reference sequence). Trimming stripped 5 bases from V and 2 bases from J, with 25 bases between. This CDR3 is CASSPSRTANRYTYEQYF. The CDR3 region has the DNA TGTGCCAGCAGCCCATCCCGGACAGCCAACAGATATACCTACGAGCAGTACTTC.

The V call is TRBV5-1, the J call TRBJ2-2; D not resolved. Germline lookup yields CDR1 SGHRS and CDR2 YFSETQ. V was trimmed by 0 bases and J by 11 bases, leaving 11 bases between them. There are 13 residues in the CDR3. In DNA, the CDR3 is TGCGCCAGCAGCTTGGAGTCCGTCGGAGAGCTGTTTTTT. Encoded protein: CASSLESVGELFF.

This chain connects TRBV25-1 to TRBJ2-5, with D perhaps given as TRBD1 or TRBD2 (6 bases each). Germline V gene lookup returns CDR1 MGHDK and CDR2 SYGVNS. Deletions cut 8 bases from V and 4 bases from J, with 17 bases between. This CDR3 comprises 14 residues. The CDR3 sequence is CASGGMGGSETQYF. The CDR3 DNA sequence: TGTGCCAGCGGGGGAATGGGGGGCTCAGAGACCCAGTACTTC.

V gene TRBV11-2 combines with J gene TRBJ1-6, with unresolved D. This CDR3 contains 15 residues. Trimming removed 1 base from V and 10 bases from J, with 14 bases in between. Germline V gene lookup returns CDR1 SGHAT and CDR2 FQNNGV. The CDR3 DNA follows: TGTGCCAGCAGCTTAGGGGGTGCGACGGCCTCACCCCTCCACTTT. It yields the protein CASSLGGATASPLHF. Based on the CDR3 plus reference TRBV11-2 and TRBJ1-6, the full variable domain is EAGVAQSPRYKIIEKRQSVAFWCNPISGHATLYWYQQILGQGPKLLIQFQNNGVVDDSQLPKDRFSAERLKGVDSTLKIQPAKLEDSAVYLCASSLGGATASPLHFGNGTRLTVT.

J is TRBJ1-4 and V is TRBV7-9; the match to TRBD1 covers 10 bases. The length of the CDR3 is 15 residues. V was clipped by 5 bases and J by 8 bases; unmatched bases: 8. CDR1 SEHNR and CDR2 FQNEAQ come from the germline V gene (reference sequence). CDR3 residues: CASSIGQGDGEKLFF. CDR3 sequence (DNA): TGTGCCAGCAGCATCGGACAGGGGGATGGGGAAAAACTGTTTTTT.

The V gene is TRBV5-1, the J gene TRBJ1-1, with no clear D. V lost 2 bases, J lost 2 bases, and 10 bases lay in between. Germline CDR1 reads SGHRS; CDR2 reads YFSETQ. The CDR3 is 14 residues long. CDR3 sequence (DNA): TGCGCCAGCAGCTTTTCAACTGGAAACACTGAAGCTTTCTTT. The encoded protein is CASSFSTGNTEAFF.

This clone has more than one count but fewer than ten. This chain links TRBV7-2 with TRBJ1-5; D is unresolved. The CDR3 is 13 residues long. The germline gives CDR1 SGHTA, CDR2 FQGNSA. V was clipped by 2 bases and J by 4 bases, with 6 bases between them. Here the CDR3 reads CASSLHLNQPQHF. DNA of the CDR3: TGTGCCAGCAGCTTACACCTAAATCAGCCCCAGCATTTT.

This clone was detected once. The CDR3 spells CASRGGGGGNQPQHF. The CDR3 DNA sequence: TGTGCCAGCAGGGGAGGGGGAGGTGGGAATCAGCCCCAGCATTTT. The chain couples TRBV6-6 to TRBJ1-5; the D gene is possibly TRBD1 (6 bases). The CDR3 loop spans 15 amino acids. Germline V gives CDR1 MNHNY, CDR2 SVGAGI (reference sequence). Trimming stripped 6 bases from V and 4 bases from J, with 16 bases between.

This chain links TRBV18 with TRBJ2-1; D remains unclear. The CDR3 length is 16 residues. V was clipped by 0 bases and J by 0 bases, with 9 bases between them. CDR1 and CDR2 from the germline V gene are KGHSH and LQKENI. CDR3 protein: CASSPPSLSSYNEQFF. CDR3 DNA sequence: TGTGCCAGCTCACCACCGTCCTTAAGCTCCTACAATGAGCAGTTCTTC. Combining the CDR3 with reference TRBV18 and TRBJ2-1 gives the whole variable domain NAGVMQNPRHLVRRRGQEARLRCSPMKGHSHVYWYRQLPEEGLKFMVYLQKENIIDESGMPKERFSAEFPKEGPSILRIQQVVRGDSAAYFCASSPPSLSSYNEQFFGPGTRLTVL.